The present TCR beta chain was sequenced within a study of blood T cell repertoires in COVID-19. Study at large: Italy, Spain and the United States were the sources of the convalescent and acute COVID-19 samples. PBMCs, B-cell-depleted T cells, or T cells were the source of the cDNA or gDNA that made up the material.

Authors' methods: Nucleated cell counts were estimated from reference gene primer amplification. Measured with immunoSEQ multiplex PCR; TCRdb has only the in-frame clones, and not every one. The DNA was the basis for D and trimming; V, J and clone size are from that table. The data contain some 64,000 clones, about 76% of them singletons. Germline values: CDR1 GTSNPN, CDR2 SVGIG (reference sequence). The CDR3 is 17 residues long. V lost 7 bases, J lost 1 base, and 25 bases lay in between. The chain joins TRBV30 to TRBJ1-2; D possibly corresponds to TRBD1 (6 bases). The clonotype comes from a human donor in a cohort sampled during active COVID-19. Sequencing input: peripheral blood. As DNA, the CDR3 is TGTGCCTTCGGGCCGAGGGCCGGGGGGGCGATTAACTATGGCTACACCTTC. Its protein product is CAFGPRAGGAINYGYTF.